Listed below are T cell receptor beta chains from one sample, sequenced in a study of breast tumors, draining lymph nodes, adjacent tissues. One entry per CDR3 protein results from TCRdb running MiXCR on the multiplex PCR reads. The repertoire holds about 22,000 distinct CDR3 sequences, with roughly 55% as singletons. Sample: breast tumor tissue. Receptor source: a female donor with breast cancer. Some clones in this sample may be carry-over from other donors' samples. CDR3s include the opening cysteine and the closing phenylalanine or tryptophan. Fields, in order: D gene, V gene, J gene, clone size, CDR3 DNA, CDR3 protein. The D gene is left open where the match is weak. Size tells how often a clone was seen (once, few, many) or the class of an expanded clone, and some rows leave it out.

d_call: TRBD2
v_call: TRBV7-8
j_call: TRBJ2-1
clone_size: NA
cdr3_nt: TGTGCCAGCAGCTCTAGCGGGAGGCGTTGGAATGAGCAGCTCTTC
cdr3_aa: CASSSSGRRWNEQLF

d_call: NA
v_call: TRBV9
j_call: TRBJ1-5
clone_size: many
cdr3_nt: TGTGCCAGCAGCGCCTTCGACACGCCGAGGGGAAATCAGCCCCAGCATTTT
cdr3_aa: CASSAFDTPRGNQPQHF

d_call: NA
v_call: TRBV25-1
j_call: TRBJ2-2
clone_size: NA
cdr3_nt: TGTGCCAGCAAGAGGGGCCCTAGCACCGGGGAGCTGTTTTTT
cdr3_aa: CASKRGPSTGELFF

d_call: NA
v_call: TRBV30
j_call: TRBJ1-6
clone_size: NA
cdr3_nt: TGTGCCTGGAGTTTGACAGGATCACCCCTCCACTTT
cdr3_aa: CAWSLTGSPLHF

d_call: NA
v_call: TRBV6-1
j_call: TRBJ1-4
clone_size: NA
cdr3_nt: TGTGCCAGCAGGAGGAGGGAGGGGACTAATGAAAAACTGTTTTTT
cdr3_aa: CASRRREGTNEKLFF

d_call: TRBD1
v_call: TRBV7-9
j_call: TRBJ2-1
clone_size: NA
cdr3_nt: TGTGCCAGCAGCTCCCGACAGGGCAGCTCCTACAATGAGCAGTTCTTC
cdr3_aa: CASSSRQGSSYNEQFF

d_call: NA
v_call: TRBV27
j_call: TRBJ2-1
clone_size: many
cdr3_nt: TGTGCCAGCAGTTTAGACAGATTCAATGAGCAGTTCTTC
cdr3_aa: CASSLDRFNEQFF

d_call: NA
v_call: TRBV20-1
j_call: TRBJ1-6
clone_size: few
cdr3_nt: TGCAGTGCTGTGGGTCCAGGGGCTAATTCACCCCTCCACTTT
cdr3_aa: CSAVGPGANSPLHF

d_call: NA
v_call: TRBV7-2
j_call: TRBJ1-3
clone_size: NA
cdr3_nt: TGTGCCAGCAGGCCACAGGGAACTTCTGGAAACACCATATATTTT
cdr3_aa: CASRPQGTSGNTIYF

d_call: TRBD2
v_call: TRBV4-2
j_call: TRBJ2-5
clone_size: NA
cdr3_nt: TGTGCCAGCAGCCAAGTGGTACTTGCGGGGGGGCTTTCTTACCAAGAGACCCAGTACTTC
cdr3_aa: CASSQVVLAGGLSYQETQYF

d_call: NA
v_call: TRBV9
j_call: TRBJ1-3
clone_size: many
cdr3_nt: TGTGCCAGCAGCGTAGATGCAGGGGTCGGCTTCTCTGGAAACACCATATATTTT
cdr3_aa: CASSVDAGVGFSGNTIYF